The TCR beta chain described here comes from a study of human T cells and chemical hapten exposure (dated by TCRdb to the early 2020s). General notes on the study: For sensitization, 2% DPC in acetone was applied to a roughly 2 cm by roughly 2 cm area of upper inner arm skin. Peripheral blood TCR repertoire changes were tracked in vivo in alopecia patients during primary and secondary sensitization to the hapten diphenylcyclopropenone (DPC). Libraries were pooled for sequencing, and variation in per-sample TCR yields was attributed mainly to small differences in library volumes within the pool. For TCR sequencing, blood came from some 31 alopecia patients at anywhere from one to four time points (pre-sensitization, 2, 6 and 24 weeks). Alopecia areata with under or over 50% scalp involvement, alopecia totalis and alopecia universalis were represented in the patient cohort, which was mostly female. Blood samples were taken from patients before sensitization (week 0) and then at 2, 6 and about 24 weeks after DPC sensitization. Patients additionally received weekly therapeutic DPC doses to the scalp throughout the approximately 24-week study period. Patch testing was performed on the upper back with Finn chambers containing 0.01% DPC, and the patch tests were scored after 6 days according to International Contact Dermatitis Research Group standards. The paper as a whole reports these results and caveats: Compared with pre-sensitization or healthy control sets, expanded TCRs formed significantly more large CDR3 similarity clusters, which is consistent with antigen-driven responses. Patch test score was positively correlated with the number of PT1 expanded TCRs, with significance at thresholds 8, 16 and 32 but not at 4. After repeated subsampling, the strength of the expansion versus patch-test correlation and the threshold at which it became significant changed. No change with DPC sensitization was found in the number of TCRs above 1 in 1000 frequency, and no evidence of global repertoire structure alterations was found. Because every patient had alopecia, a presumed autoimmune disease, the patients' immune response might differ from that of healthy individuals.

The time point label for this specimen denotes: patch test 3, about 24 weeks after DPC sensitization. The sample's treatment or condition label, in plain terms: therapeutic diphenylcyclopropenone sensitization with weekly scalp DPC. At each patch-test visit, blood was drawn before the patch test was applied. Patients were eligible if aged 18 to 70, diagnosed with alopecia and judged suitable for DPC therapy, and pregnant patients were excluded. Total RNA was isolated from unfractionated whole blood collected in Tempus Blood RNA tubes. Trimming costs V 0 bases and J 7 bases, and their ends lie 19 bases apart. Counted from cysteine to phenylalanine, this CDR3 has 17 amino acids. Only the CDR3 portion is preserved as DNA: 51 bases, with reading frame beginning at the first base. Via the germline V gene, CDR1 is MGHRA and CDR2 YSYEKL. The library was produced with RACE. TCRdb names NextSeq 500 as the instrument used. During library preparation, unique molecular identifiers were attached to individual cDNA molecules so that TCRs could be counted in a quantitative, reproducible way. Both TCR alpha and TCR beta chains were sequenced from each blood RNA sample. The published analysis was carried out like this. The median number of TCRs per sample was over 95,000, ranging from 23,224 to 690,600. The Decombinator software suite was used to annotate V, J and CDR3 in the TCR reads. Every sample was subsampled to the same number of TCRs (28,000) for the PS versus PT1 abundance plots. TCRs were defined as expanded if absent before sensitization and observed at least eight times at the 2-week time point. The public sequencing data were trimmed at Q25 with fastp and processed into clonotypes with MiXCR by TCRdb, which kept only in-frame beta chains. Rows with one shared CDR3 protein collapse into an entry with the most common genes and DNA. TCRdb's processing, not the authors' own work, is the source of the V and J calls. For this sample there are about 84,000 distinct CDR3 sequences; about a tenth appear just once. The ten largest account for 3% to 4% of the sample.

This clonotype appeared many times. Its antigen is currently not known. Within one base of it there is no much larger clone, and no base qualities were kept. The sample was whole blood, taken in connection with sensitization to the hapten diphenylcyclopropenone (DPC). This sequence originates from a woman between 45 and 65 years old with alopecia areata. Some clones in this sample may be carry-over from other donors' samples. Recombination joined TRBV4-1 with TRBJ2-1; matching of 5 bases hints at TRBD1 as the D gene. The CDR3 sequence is CASSQDQSTGQRNEQFF. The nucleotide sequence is TGCGCCAGCAGCCAAGATCAGTCCACAGGCCAGAGGAATGAGCAGTTCTTC.